A single sample gave rise to the 26 T cell receptor beta chains below, sequenced in a study of blood T cell repertoires in COVID-19. Profiled with immunoSEQ multiplex PCR; TCRdb holds only in-frame clones, not every one. The table lists roughly 170,000 clones, approximately 82% of them singletons. The sample was PBMCs or T cells enriched from blood (not recorded which). Receptors were obtained from a woman aged 50 to 60 who had recovered from COVID-19.

This chain joins TRBV5-6 and TRBJ1-4, with 7 bases matching TRBD1. The CDR3 length is 15 residues. CDR1 is SGHDT and CDR2 is YYEEEE in the germline V gene. Losses at the gene ends were 2 bases for V and 8 bases for J; bases not matched to a gene: 9. CDR3 bases: TGTGCCAGCAGCTTACGGACAGGAAACCTCGAAAAACTGTTTTTT. Encoded protein: CASSLRTGNLEKLFF.

V usage is TRBV5-1 and J usage is TRBJ2-7, with D maybe TRBD2 (6 bases). Trimming shortened V by 0 bases and J by 3 bases, and 7 bases separated the two germline ends. Germline V CDR1 and CDR2: SGHRS, YFSETQ. CDR3 length: 13 residues. This CDR3 reads CASSLVGGYEQYF. CDR3 nucleotide sequence: TGCGCCAGCAGCTTGGTGGGGGGCTACGAGCAGTACTTC.

This clone was counted between two and nine times. This chain links TRBV21-1 with TRBJ2-1; no check of the table's D call, TRBD2, against the DNA was made. TRBV21-1 represents a pseudogene. CDR3 size: 20 residues. CDR3 DNA sequence: TGTGCCAGCCCTCTTGCCGCCAACCATACCGGGAGGGCCTCGTACAATGAGCAGTTCTTC. This translates into CASPLAANHTGRASYNEQFF.

V usage is TRBV7-2 and J usage is TRBJ1-6; no definite D call. Germline lookup yields CDR1 SGHTA and CDR2 FQGNSA. With 2 bases removed from V and 8 bases from J, the gap between germline ends came to 4 bases. The CDR3 totals 12 residues. In DNA form, the CDR3 reads TGTGCCAGCAGCTTATATTATTCACCCCTCCACTTT. Encoded protein: CASSLYYSPLHF.

CDR3 amino acids: CATSDFGDRGANEQFF. The DNA of the CDR3 is TGTGCCACCAGTGATTTTGGGGACAGGGGAGCGAATGAGCAGTTCTTC. This chain joins TRBV24-1 and TRBJ2-1; 10 bases fit TRBD1. The length of the CDR3 is 16 residues. Germline values: CDR1 KGHDR, CDR2 SFDVKD. V was pared by 1 base and J by 7 bases, with 6 bases of the junction left unmatched.

The table lists this clone with a few counts. This sequence joins TRBV7-3 and TRBJ1-5; the D gene is possibly TRBD1 (6 bases). Germline CDR1 reads SGHTA; CDR2 reads FQGTGA. The V and J ends lost 1 base and 5 bases respectively, with 12 bases between them. CDR3 length: 15 residues. The CDR3 DNA sequence: TGTGCCAGCAGCTTAAATGGGGACAACCATCAGCCCCAGCATTTT. Its translation: CASSLNGDNHQPQHF.

The J gene is TRBJ2-3, the V gene TRBV28; D remains unclear. The V end lost 2 bases, the J end lost 4 bases, and 4 bases lay between the germline ends. Germline CDR1 and CDR2: MDHEN and SYDVKM. The CDR3 runs 12 residues. CDR3 loop: CASSLVADTQYF. The CDR3 nucleotides read TGTGCCAGCAGTTTAGTCGCAGATACGCAGTATTTT.

The chain has TRBV20-1 and TRBJ2-5; D is uncertain. Germline CDR1 DFQATT, CDR2 SNEGSKA (reference sequence). V was trimmed by 5 bases and J by 7 bases, leaving 11 bases between them. This CDR3 region has 11 residues. CDR3 protein: CSAGPIGTQYF. Written as DNA, the CDR3 is TGCAGTGCTGGGCCCATCGGGACCCAGTACTTC.

The chain carries TRBV28 and TRBJ2-2, with a tentative D call TRBD1 (5 bases). The germline CDR1 and CDR2 sequences are MDHEN and SYDVKM. V gave up 10 bases and J gave up 0 bases, with 18 bases separating them. The CDR3 spans 16 residues. The DNA of the CDR3 is TGTGCCACCATTTATGGTGGGGCACCGAACACCGGGGAGCTGTTTTTT. As protein: CATIYGGAPNTGELFF.

The chain joins TRBV2 to TRBJ2-7, with 9 bases identical to TRBD1. Germline lookup yields CDR1 SNHLY and CDR2 FYNNEI. V trimming: 5 bases; J trimming: 9 bases; junction bases outside the gene matches: 5. The CDR3 is 12 residues long. The CDR3 nucleotides read TGTGCCAGCAGTCCGACAGGGGGTATGCAGTACTTC. This gives the protein CASSPTGGMQYF.

The V gene is TRBV27, the J gene TRBJ1-1; the D is unclear. This CDR3 comprises 16 residues. Trimming cost V 1 base and J 4 bases, with 16 bases left between them. In germline, CDR1 is MNHEY, CDR2 SMNVEV (reference sequence). This CDR3 is CASSLYKVYEVTEAFF. CDR3 coding DNA: TGTGCCAGCAGTTTATACAAAGTGTACGAGGTCACTGAAGCTTTCTTT.

The rearrangement joins TRBV29-1 to TRBJ1-2, with D tentatively TRBD1 (6 bases). Germline CDR1 SQVTM, CDR2 ANQGSEA. The CDR3 consists of 15 residues. V lost 5 bases and J lost 0, with 16 bases in between. The DNA for the CDR3 is TGCAGCGTTCGAAGTGGGGGCAGCTCTAACTATGGCTACACCTTC. Amino acid sequence: CSVRSGGSSNYGYTF.

This clone was detected only a few times. CDR3: CASSLPGVYGYTF. DNA of the CDR3: TGTGCCAGCAGTTTACCGGGGGTCTATGGCTACACCTTC. The chain combines TRBV28 with TRBJ1-2; TRBD1 might be the D (5 bases). Trimming shortened V by 2 bases and J by 4 bases, and 8 bases separated the two germline ends. Germline V gene data show CDR1 as MDHEN and CDR2 as SYDVKM. CDR3 length: 13 amino acids.

V and J are TRBV30 and TRBJ2-2, with D perhaps TRBD2 (5 bases). This CDR3 contains 14 residues. Trimming took off 5 bases at V and 4 bases at J, with 14 bases between the two ends. Germline V lookup: CDR1 GTSNPN, CDR2 SVGIG (reference sequence). The CDR3 loop is CAWVVAGGTGELFF. The CDR3 nucleotides are TGTGCCTGGGTGGTCGCGGGTGGCACCGGGGAGCTGTTTTTT.

This clone was counted a single time. The V gene is TRBV30, the J gene TRBJ1-6; D is uncertain. This CDR3 has 14 amino acids. CDR1 and CDR2 from the germline V gene are GTSNPN and SVGIG (reference sequence). Trimming left V 3 bases short and J 7 bases short, with 13 bases between. CDR3 residues: CAWRAGNRNSPLHF. The CDR3 DNA follows: TGTGCCTGGAGAGCGGGCAATAGAAATTCACCCCTCCACTTT.

The rearrangement links TRBV7-9 to TRBJ2-5, with D possibly matching TRBD2 (6 bases). Per germline, CDR1 SEHNR and CDR2 FQNEAQ (reference sequence). V was clipped by 5 bases and J by 1 base, with 23 bases between them. CDR3 length equals 18 residues. The CDR3 region has the DNA TGTGCCAGCAGCAAGGGGTCGGGAGCCTCCGGGTTCCAAGAGACCCAGTACTTC. It specifies CASSKGSGASGFQETQYF.

The chain links TRBV5-4 to TRBJ2-7; 7 nucleotides match TRBD2. The germline V gene encodes CDR1 SGHNT and CDR2 YYREEE (reference sequence). The CDR3 is 15 residues long. Trimming took 5 bases from V and 5 from J; bases not matched to a gene: 13. CDR3 amino acids: CASSYVGGRFDEQYF. The CDR3 DNA reads as TGTGCCAGCAGTTACGTCGGGGGGAGGTTCGACGAGCAGTACTTC.

The J gene is TRBJ2-7, the V gene TRBV6-5; 13 nucleotides match TRBD2. Germline lookup yields CDR1 MNHEY and CDR2 SVGAGI. J gave up 2 bases and V 6 bases, and 4 bases lay outside the gene matches. The CDR3 runs to 15 residues. As DNA, the CDR3 is TGTGCCAGCAGCCGGACTAGCGGGAGCACCTACGAGCAGTACTTC. This codes for CASSRTSGSTYEQYF.

The DNA of the CDR3 is TGTGCCAGCAGTTACTCGGACAGGGGCGAGCAGTACTTC. It encodes CASSYSDRGEQYF. J is TRBJ2-7 and V is TRBV6-2 or TRBV6-3; TRBD1 matches 9 bases. This CDR3 has 13 residues. Trimming cost V 0 bases and J 6 bases; bases outside gene matches: 0. The germline V gene has CDR1 MNHEY and CDR2 SVGEGT.

The rearrangement joins TRBV3-1 (or the pseudogene TRBV3-2) to TRBJ2-3; D is possibly TRBD1 (6 bases). The CDR3 has 14 residues. Trimming took off 5 bases at V and 4 bases at J, with 13 bases between the two ends. Looked up from germline, CDR1 is LGHDT and CDR2 is YNNKEL (reference sequence). The CDR3 nucleotides read TGTGCCAGCAGCAGGGGGTCGTCGGCAGATACGCAGTATTTT. This encodes CASSRGSSADTQYF.

The chain combines TRBV5-4 with TRBJ2-1; no clear D. CDR1 and CDR2 from the germline V gene are SGHNT and YYREEE (reference sequence). This CDR3 comprises 13 residues. V dropped 2 bases and J dropped 4 bases, with 7 bases sitting between them. CDR3 region: CASSLVGYNEQFF. In DNA form, the CDR3 reads TGTGCCAGCAGCTTAGTCGGTTACAATGAGCAGTTCTTC.

The rearrangement uses TRBV27 and TRBJ1-2; D remains ambiguous. Trimming left V 1 base short and J 6 bases short, with 9 bases between. Germline assignment: CDR1 MNHEY and CDR2 SMNVEV (reference sequence). The CDR3 has 13 residues. The CDR3 loop reads CASSLYPNNGYTF. CDR3 in DNA: TGTGCCAGCAGTTTATACCCCAACAATGGCTACACCTTC.

The chain has TRBV7-2 and TRBJ2-1, with a tentative D call TRBD2 (7 bases). CDR1 and CDR2 from the germline V gene are SGHTA and FQGNSA. V shed 4 bases and J shed 9 bases, with 16 bases lying between them. CDR3 length: 14 amino acids. The DNA of the CDR3 is TGTGCCAGCAGCTCTCTCGGGGGCGGGGGTGAGCAGTTCTTC. This encodes CASSSLGGGGEQFF.

This clone was recorded once. The chain combines TRBV6-5 with TRBJ1-5, with D unresolved. Trimming took 10 bases from V and 2 from J, leaving 15 bases between them. Germline lookup yields CDR1 MNHEY and CDR2 SVGAGI. CDR3 length: 14 residues. The chain's CDR3 is CATEPGSRNQPQHF. DNA for the CDR3: TGTGCCACCGAACCGGGGTCCCGCAATCAGCCCCAGCATTTT.

The chain uses TRBV21-1 and TRBJ1-2; the table's D call TRBD1 went unverified against the DNA. TRBV21-1 is annotated as a pseudogene. The length of the CDR3 is 16 residues. The CDR3 sequence is CASSKVTGRLNYGYTF. The CDR3, as DNA: TGTGCCAGCAGCAAAGTAACAGGGCGTCTTAACTATGGCTACACCTTC.

The genes are TRBV29-1 and TRBJ2-4; D gene unclear. V lost 7 bases and J lost 3, with 10 bases in between. CDR3 size: 12 residues. CDR1 SQVTM and CDR2 ANQGSEA come from the germline V gene. The CDR3 loop reads CSASEDKNIQYF. The CDR3 nucleotides are TGCAGCGCCAGCGAGGACAAAAACATTCAGTACTTC.